This TCR beta chain was retrieved from a study of T cell clones after liver transplantation. Study summary: Graft-donor-reactive sequences were compared with third-party-reactive TCRbeta sequences from pre-transplant mixed lymphocyte reactions. Draws occurred before transplant, before withdrawal, and after complete or failed withdrawal.

The assay was immunoSEQ multiplex PCR, and TCRdb's table has in-frame clones only and misses some. The data show around 100,000 clones, roughly four fifths seen once. Thawed unstimulated PBMCs were FACS-sorted by CD3, CD4 and CD8 into two populations. This clone was observed a single time. The CDR3 is 16 amino acids. V lost 3 bases, J lost 0 bases, and 12 bases lay in between. The V gene's germline CDR1 is ENHRY and CDR2 SYGVKD. The material sequenced was CD4+ T cells from blood, taken before liver transplant. V usage is TRBV10-3 and J usage is TRBJ1-5, with D uncertain. This clonotype originated in a human donor who received a liver transplant. Written as DNA, the CDR3 is TGTGCCATCAGTGACGCCGTTCAGGATAGCAATCAGCCCCAGCATTTT. Translated, it gives CAISDAVQDSNQPQHF.